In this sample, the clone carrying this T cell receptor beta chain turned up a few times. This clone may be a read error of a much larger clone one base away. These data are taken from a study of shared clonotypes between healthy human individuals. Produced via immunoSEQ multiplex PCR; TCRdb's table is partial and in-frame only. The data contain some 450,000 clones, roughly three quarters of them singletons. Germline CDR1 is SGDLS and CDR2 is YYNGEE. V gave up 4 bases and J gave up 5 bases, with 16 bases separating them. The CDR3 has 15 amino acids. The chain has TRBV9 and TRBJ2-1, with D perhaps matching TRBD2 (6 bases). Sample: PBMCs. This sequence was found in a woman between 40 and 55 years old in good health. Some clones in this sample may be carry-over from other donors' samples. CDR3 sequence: CASSPRLGADNEQFF. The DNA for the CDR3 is TGTGCCAGCAGCCCCCGACTAGGCGCCGACAATGAGCAGTTCTTC.